This T cell receptor beta chain is from a study of T cell repertoires in cytomegalovirus infection. About this clonotype itself: As yet, its antigen is unknown.

One entry per CDR3 protein, called by TCRdb with MiXCR from the reads. The data show 150,000 to 200,000 distinct CDR3 sequences, with under 30% seen just once and 30% to 35% held by the top ten. General study points: CMV-specific HLA-C-restricted TCR beta clonotypes dominated the ex vivo response.

CDR1 is SGHVS, CDR2 FNYEAQ, per germline. Trimming pared 3 bases from V and 8 bases from J, leaving 17 bases between. The CDR3 loop spans 15 amino acids. This receptor was obtained from a human donor in good health (CMV status not recorded). Some clones in this sample may be carry-over from other donors' samples. Sequenced: PBMCs. This chain connects TRBV7-6 to TRBJ2-1, with TRBD2 as a possible D gene (6 bases). The CDR3 nucleotides are TGTGCCAGCAGCTTTTACCGCGGGGTTGGGGATGAGCAGTTCTTC. Amino acid sequence: CASSFYRGVGDEQFF.